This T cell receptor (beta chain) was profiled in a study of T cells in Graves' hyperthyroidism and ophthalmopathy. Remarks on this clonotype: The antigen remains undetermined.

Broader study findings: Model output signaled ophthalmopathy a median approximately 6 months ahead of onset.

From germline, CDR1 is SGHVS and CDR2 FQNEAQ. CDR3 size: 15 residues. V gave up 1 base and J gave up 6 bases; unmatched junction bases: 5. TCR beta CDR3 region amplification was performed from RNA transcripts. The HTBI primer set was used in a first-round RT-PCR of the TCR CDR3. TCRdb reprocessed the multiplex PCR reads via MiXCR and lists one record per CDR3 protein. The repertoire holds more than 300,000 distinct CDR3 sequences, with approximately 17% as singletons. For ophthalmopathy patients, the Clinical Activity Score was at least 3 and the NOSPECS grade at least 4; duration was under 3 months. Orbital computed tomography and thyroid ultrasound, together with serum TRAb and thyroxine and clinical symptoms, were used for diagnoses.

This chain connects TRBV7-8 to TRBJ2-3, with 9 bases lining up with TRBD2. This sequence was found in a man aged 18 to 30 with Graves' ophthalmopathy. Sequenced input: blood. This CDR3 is CASSLVAGVGDTQYF. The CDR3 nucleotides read TGTGCCAGCAGCTTAGTAGCGGGGGTCGGCGATACGCAGTATTTT.